This TCR beta chain appears in the sequencing data of a study of blood T cell repertoires in COVID-19. Study at large: From the United States, Italy and Spain came samples of acute and convalescent COVID-19. The analysed material was cDNA or gDNA that came from T cells, B-cell-depleted T cells, or PBMCs.

Germline assignment: CDR1 LGHNA and CDR2 YSLEER. This CDR3 is 18 amino acids long. The ends lost 0 bases at V and 3 bases at J; junction bases unmatched: 6. Those enrolled in Seattle joined during active infection and were followed longitudinally afterward. As originally analysed: Estimation of nucleated cell counts relied on the amplification of reference gene primers. Repertoires were generated with immunoSEQ multiplex PCR, while TCRdb's copy carries only in-frame clones and drops some. V and J calls and clone size follow that table, whereas D and trimming were derived from the DNA. The sample includes 310,000 or so clones, roughly 86% of them seen just once.

Sequencing input: peripheral blood. This receptor was obtained from a man aged 25-40 years with COVID-19, enrolled during active disease. The rearrangement joins TRBV4-3 to TRBJ2-3; 13 bases agree with TRBD2. Here the CDR3 DNA reads TGCGCCAGCAGCCAAGATGACGTACTAGCGGGGGGGACAGATACGCAGTATTTT. Its protein is CASSQDDVLAGGTDTQYF.